This TCR beta chain was recovered during a study of blood T cell repertoires in COVID-19. Across the whole study: Material from acute and convalescent COVID-19 was sourced from the United States, Italy and Spain. T cells, B-cell-depleted T cells, or PBMCs provided the cDNA or gDNA that served as material.

Study processing details: Counts of nucleated cells, estimated from reference gene primer amplification, were obtained. TCRdb's copy holds only in-frame clones and misses some; the assay was immunoSEQ multiplex PCR. That table furnishes V, J and clone size, whereas the DNA furnished D and trimming. The sample has about 300,000 clones, roughly 90% seen once. The CDR3 covers 15 residues. From germline, CDR1 is MGHRA and CDR2 YSYEKL. The germline V and J ends were trimmed by 1 base and 1 base, with 10 bases remaining between them. The chain has TRBV4-1 and TRBJ2-5, with TRBD1 as a possible D gene (6 bases). Specimen: peripheral blood. The receptor was derived from a woman in her thirties with COVID-19, enrolled during active disease. CDR3 in DNA: TGCGCCAGCAGCCAAGGAAGGACAGCCCAAGAGACCCAGTACTTC. Amino acid sequence: CASSQGRTAQETQYF.